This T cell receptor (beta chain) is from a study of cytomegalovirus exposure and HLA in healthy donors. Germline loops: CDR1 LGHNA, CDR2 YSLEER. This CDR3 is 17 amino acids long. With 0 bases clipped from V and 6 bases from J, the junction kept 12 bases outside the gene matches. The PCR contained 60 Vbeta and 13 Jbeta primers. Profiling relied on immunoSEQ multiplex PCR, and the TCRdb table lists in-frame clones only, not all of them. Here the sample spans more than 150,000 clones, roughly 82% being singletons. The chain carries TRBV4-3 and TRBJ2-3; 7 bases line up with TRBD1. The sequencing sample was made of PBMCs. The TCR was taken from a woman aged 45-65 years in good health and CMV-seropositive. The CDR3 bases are TGCGCCAGCAGCCAAGATCAGGGGACAGCAAACCGGGATACGCAGTATTTT. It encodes CASSQDQGTANRDTQYF.